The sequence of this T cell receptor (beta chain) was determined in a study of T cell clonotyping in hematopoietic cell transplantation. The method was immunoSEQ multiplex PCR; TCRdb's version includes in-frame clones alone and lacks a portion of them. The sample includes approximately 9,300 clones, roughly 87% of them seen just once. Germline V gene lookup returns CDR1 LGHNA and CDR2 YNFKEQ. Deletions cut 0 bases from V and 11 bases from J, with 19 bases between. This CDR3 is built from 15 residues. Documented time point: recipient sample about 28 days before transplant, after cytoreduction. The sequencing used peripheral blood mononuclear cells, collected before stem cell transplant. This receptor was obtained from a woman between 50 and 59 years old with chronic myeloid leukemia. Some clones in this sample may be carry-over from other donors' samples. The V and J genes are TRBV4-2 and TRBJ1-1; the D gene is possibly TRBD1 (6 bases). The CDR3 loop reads CASSQEKGQESPAFF. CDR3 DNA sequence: TGTGCCAGCAGCCAAGAAAAGGGACAAGAGTCACCTGCTTTCTTT.